The 13 T cell receptor beta chains presented below share a single source sample, sequenced in a study of OX40 agonist ivuxolimab in advanced cancers. Only in-frame clones appear in the TCRdb table, and some are missing; sequencing was by immunoSEQ multiplex PCR. Seen here are 70,000 to 95,000 clones, around 86% observed once, and the top ten hold roughly 6.3%. The sample was CD4+ or CD8+ T cells sorted from blood, taken in a trial of the OX40 agonist ivuxolimab. The receptors were sampled from an adult with an advanced solid tumor such as melanoma, head and neck, liver or kidney cancer.

The chain carries TRBV27 and TRBJ2-7; 7 bases map to TRBD1. Unmatched junction bases numbered 11, after V lost 10 bases and J lost 2 bases. The length of the CDR3 is 14 residues. The germline gives CDR1 MNHEY, CDR2 SMNVEV (reference sequence). CDR3 region: CATRQGKGTYEQYF. The DNA of the CDR3 is TGTGCCACCCGACAGGGTAAGGGGACCTACGAGCAGTACTTC.

The chain is built from TRBV6-5 and TRBJ2-5; TRBD1 aligns across 8 bases. After removal of 6 bases from V and 7 bases from J, the junction contained 7 bases not matched to a gene. The germline gives CDR1 MNHEY, CDR2 SVGAGI. This CDR3 is built from 13 residues. The CDR3 DNA reads as TGTGCCAGCAGGAACCTTGGGACAGGGACCCAGTACTTC. It yields the protein CASRNLGTGTQYF.

The rearrangement joins TRBV4-1 to TRBJ2-7; TRBD1 is a possible D gene (5 bases). Trimming pared 0 bases from V and 3 bases from J, leaving 12 bases between. This CDR3 comprises 15 residues. The germline V gene has CDR1 MGHRA and CDR2 YSYEKL. The CDR3 loop reads CASSQDLQEIYEQYF. Written as DNA, the CDR3 is TGCGCCAGCAGCCAAGATCTACAGGAAATCTACGAGCAGTACTTC.

This chain joins TRBV27 and TRBJ1-2, with no clear D. Germline CDR1 reads MNHEY; CDR2 reads SMNVEV (reference sequence). Trimming took 6 bases from V and 8 from J, leaving 19 bases between them. The CDR3 has 14 amino acids. The CDR3 loop is CASSPLGDLGGYTF. CDR3 nucleotide sequence: TGTGCCAGCAGCCCCCTCGGAGACTTAGGGGGCTACACCTTC.

The V gene is TRBV7-2, the J gene TRBJ2-3, with D perhaps matching TRBD1 (5 bases). With 0 bases removed from V and 4 bases from J, the gap between germline ends came to 8 bases. The CDR3 extends over 14 amino acids. Germline values: CDR1 SGHTA, CDR2 FQGNSA. The CDR3 bases are TGTGCCAGCAGCTTAGCGGGGCGCTCAGATACGCAGTATTTT. Translating it yields CASSLAGRSDTQYF.

V gene TRBV28 combines with J gene TRBJ1-2, with 8 bases that match TRBD1. The CDR3 contains 13 residues. Trimming removed 6 bases from V and 5 bases from J; junction bases left unmatched: 5. Germline V gives CDR1 MDHEN, CDR2 SYDVKM. CDR3 sequence reads: CASSRQGAYGYTF. The DNA of the CDR3 is TGTGCCAGCAGCCGCCAGGGGGCATATGGCTACACCTTC.

The chain joins TRBV4-3 to TRBJ2-4; 8 bases are shared with TRBD2. V lost 4 bases, J lost 2 bases, and 13 bases stayed unmatched. Germline CDR1 is LGHNA and CDR2 is YSLEER. There are 18 residues in the CDR3. This CDR3 is CASSREPGAGVSKNIQYF. The CDR3 bases are TGCGCCAGCAGCCGGGAGCCGGGAGCGGGAGTGTCCAAAAACATTCAGTACTTC.

V gene TRBV2 combines with J gene TRBJ1-5, with D possibly matching TRBD1 (5 bases). CDR1 is SNHLY, CDR2 FYNNEI, per germline. The CDR3 runs 14 residues. Trimming removed 8 bases from V and 0 bases from J, with 11 bases in between. The CDR3 here is CASAGRPSNQPQHF. CDR3 DNA sequence: TGTGCCAGCGCAGGGAGACCTAGCAATCAGCCCCAGCATTTT. The variable domain in full, with the rest retrieved from reference TRBV2 and TRBJ1-5, is EPEVTQTPSHQVTQMGQEVILRCVPISNHLYFYWYRQILGQKVEFLVSFYNNEISEKSEIFDDQFSVERPDGSNFTLKIRSTKLEDSAMYFCASAGRPSNQPQHFGDGTRLSIL.

The chain couples TRBV5-6 to TRBJ2-4; D gene uncertain. Germline-derived CDR1 and CDR2 are SGHDT and YYEEEE. Trimming left V 2 bases short and J 6 bases short, with 18 bases between. The length of the CDR3 is 16 residues. Here the CDR3 DNA reads TGTGCCAGCAGCTTTGACCTTCGTTTGGCAGGAAACATTCAGTACTTC. It encodes CASSFDLRLAGNIQYF.

V usage is TRBV2 and J usage is TRBJ2-3, with TRBD1 identical over 9 bases. Germline CDR1 is SNHLY and CDR2 is FYNNEI. J was trimmed by 1 base and V by 4 bases; bases with no gene match: 3. The CDR3 runs to 15 residues. The CDR3 DNA follows: TGTGCCAGCAGTGTTAGGACAGGGGGCACAGATACGCAGTATTTT. Protein product: CASSVRTGGTDTQYF.

The chain carries TRBV2 and TRBJ2-7, with D possibly being TRBD2 (7 bases). Trimming removed 4 bases from V and 6 bases from J, with 19 bases in between. The CDR3 is 15 amino acids. Germline V gives CDR1 SNHLY, CDR2 FYNNEI. CDR3 nucleotides: TGTGCCAGCAGTGCAACAGGGAGGGTAATTCTCGAGCAGTACTTC. It translates to CASSATGRVILEQYF.

The chain carries TRBV15 and TRBJ2-5; weak D call: TRBD1 (5 bases). Germline CDR1 and CDR2: LNHNV and YYDKDF (reference sequence). V gave up 0 bases and J gave up 7 bases, with 12 bases separating them. The CDR3 has 14 residues. Written as DNA, the CDR3 is TGTGCCACCAGCAGAGAAGGGGTGGAAGGGACCCAGTACTTC. Protein product: CATSREGVEGTQYF.

This sequence joins TRBV18 and TRBJ1-2; D possibly corresponds to TRBD1 (6 bases). The CDR3 consists of 14 residues. CDR1 and CDR2 (germline): KGHSH, LQKENI. Trimming removed 5 bases at V and 8 bases at J, with 18 bases between. The chain's CDR3 is CASSFGDIVVGYTF. In nucleotides, the CDR3 is TGTGCCAGCTCATTCGGGGACATCGTCGTGGGCTACACCTTC.